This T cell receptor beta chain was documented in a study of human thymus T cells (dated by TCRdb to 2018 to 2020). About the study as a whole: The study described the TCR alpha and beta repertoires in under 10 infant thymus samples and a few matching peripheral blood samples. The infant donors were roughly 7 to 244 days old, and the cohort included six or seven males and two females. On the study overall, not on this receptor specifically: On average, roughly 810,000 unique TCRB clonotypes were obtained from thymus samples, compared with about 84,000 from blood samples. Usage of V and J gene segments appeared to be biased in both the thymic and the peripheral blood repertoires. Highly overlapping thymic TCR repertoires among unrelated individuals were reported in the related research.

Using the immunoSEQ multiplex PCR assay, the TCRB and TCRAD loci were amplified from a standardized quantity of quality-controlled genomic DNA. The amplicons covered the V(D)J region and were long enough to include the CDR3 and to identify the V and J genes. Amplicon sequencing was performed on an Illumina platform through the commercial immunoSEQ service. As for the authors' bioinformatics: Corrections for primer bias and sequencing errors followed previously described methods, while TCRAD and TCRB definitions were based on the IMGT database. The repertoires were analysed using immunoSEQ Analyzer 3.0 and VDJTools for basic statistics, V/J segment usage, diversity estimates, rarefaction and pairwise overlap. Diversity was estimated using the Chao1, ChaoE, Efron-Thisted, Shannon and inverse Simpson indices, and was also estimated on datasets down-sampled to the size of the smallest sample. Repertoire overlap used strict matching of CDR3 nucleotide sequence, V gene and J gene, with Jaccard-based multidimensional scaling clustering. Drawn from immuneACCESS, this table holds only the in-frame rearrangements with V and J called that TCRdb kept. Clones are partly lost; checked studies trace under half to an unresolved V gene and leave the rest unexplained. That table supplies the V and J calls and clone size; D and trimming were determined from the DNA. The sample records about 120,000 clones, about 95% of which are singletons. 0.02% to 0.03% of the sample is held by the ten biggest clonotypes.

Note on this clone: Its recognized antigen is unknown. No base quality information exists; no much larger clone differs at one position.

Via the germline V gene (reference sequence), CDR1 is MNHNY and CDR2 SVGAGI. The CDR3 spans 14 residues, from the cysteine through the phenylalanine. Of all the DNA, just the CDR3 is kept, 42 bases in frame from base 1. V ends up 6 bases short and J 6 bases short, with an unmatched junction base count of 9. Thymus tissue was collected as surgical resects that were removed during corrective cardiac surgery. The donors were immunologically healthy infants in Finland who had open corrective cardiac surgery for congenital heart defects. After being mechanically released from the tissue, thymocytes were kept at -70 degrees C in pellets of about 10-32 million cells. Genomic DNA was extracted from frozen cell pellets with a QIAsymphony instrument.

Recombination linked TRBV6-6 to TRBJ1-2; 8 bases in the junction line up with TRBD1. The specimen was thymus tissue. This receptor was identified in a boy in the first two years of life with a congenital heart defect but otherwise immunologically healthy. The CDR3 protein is CASRETQGADGYTF. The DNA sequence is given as TGTGCCAGCAGAGAAACCCAGGGGGCGGATGGCTACACCTTC.